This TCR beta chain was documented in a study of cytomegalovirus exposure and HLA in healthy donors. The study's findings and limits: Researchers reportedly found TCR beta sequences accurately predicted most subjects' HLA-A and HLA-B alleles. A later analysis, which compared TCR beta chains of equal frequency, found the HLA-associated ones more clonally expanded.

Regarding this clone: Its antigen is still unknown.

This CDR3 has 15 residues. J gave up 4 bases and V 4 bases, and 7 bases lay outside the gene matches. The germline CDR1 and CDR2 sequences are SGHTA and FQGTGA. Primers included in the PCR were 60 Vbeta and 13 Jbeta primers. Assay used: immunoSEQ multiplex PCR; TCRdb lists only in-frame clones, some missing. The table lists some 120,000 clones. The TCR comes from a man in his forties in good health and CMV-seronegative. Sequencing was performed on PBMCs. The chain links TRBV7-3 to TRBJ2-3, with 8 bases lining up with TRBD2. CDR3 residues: CASSSSGTRSDTQYF. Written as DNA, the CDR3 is TGTGCCAGCAGCTCCTCCGGGACTAGATCAGATACGCAGTATTTT.